Described below is a single T cell receptor beta chain sequence and its context. This entry belongs to a study of control samples from healthy donors and cancer patients. CDR3 length: 12 amino acids. From germline, CDR1 is LGHDT and CDR2 YNNKEL (reference sequence). Unmatched junction bases numbered 4, after V lost 8 bases and J lost 4 bases. The protocol was immunoSEQ multiplex PCR, while the TCRdb copy is restricted to in-frame clones and leaves out a portion. The sample has about 210,000 clones. Sample: blood. This chain uses TRBV3-1 (or the pseudogene TRBV3-2) with TRBJ1-2; 7 nucleotides match TRBD1. This TCR came from a woman between 25 and 40 years old in good health. The CDR3 sequence: CASADRVYGYTF. The DNA for the CDR3 is TGTGCCAGCGCAGACAGGGTCTATGGCTACACCTTC.